This record concerns one T cell receptor (beta chain) sequence. Its matching antigen is unknown. The sample comes from a study of cytomegalovirus exposure and HLA in healthy donors. Findings and caveats of the study: CMV serostatus was the only recorded immune exposure for donors.

Between the trimmed V and J ends, which lost 1 base and 6 bases, there was a span of 16 bases. The CDR3 covers 15 residues. The V gene's germline CDR1 is LNHDA and CDR2 SQIVND (reference sequence). PCR primers comprised 60 Vbeta and 13 Jbeta primers. Sequenced by immunoSEQ multiplex PCR; TCRdb stores in-frame clones only, minus some. In the table there are 100,000 or so clones, approximately 84% of which are singletons. This clonotype was sampled from a man aged 18 to 30 in good health and CMV-seronegative. The chain joins TRBV19 to TRBJ2-7; tentatively, D is TRBD2 (5 bases). The source material was PBMCs. The CDR3 nucleotides read TGTGCCAGTAGTATAGTAAGTCGGGATGCGGGCGAGCAGTACTTC. It translates to CASSIVSRDAGEQYF.